The T cell receptor beta chain under discussion was sequenced for a study of T-cell memory formation after mild COVID-19. The V end was cut by 4 bases, the J end by 4 bases, with 18 bases between. Germline-derived CDR1 and CDR2 are KGHDR and SFDVKD. The CDR3 extends over 16 amino acids. TCRdb re-analysed the 5' RACE reads in MiXCR, keeping a single row per CDR3 protein. The repertoire holds about 420,000 distinct CDR3 sequences, with about 22% as singletons. This clonotype turned up a few times. The chain uses TRBV24-1 and TRBJ2-5; D tentatively fits TRBD1 or TRBD2 (5 bases each). This clonotype was sampled from an adult woman who had mild COVID-19 (a few samples of this study predate the infection). Cell type and time point are not known. The material sequenced was PBMCs or a T cell subset sorted from them (not recorded which). This CDR3 reads CATSDAGAVLGETQYF. The CDR3 DNA follows: TGTGCCACCAGTGACGCCGGGGCCGTACTCGGAGAGACCCAGTACTTC.